These T cell receptor beta chains were read from a single sample in a study of CD8 T cells in ankylosing spondylitis. TCRdb called the 5' RACE reads again in MiXCR, with one record for every CDR3 protein. This sample has hundreds of thousands of distinct CDR3 sequences, with less than 25% found just once. Material for sequencing was blood, either unsorted or a sorted T cell fraction (not recorded which). These TCRs come from a female donor with ankylosing spondylitis or in good health (not recorded which). Both conserved end residues are part of each CDR3. The D gene is left open where the match is weak. The size of a clone is reported for some rows only, either as once, few or many, or as a class for expanded clones.

.	TRBJ2-1	.	TRBV20-1	CSAESYNEQFF	TGCAGTGCGGAATCCTACAATGAGCAGTTCTTC
TRBD1	TRBJ1-1	.	TRBV12-3/TRBV12-4	CASMRTGGVGNTEAFF	TGTGCCAGCATGCGGACAGGGGGCGTAGGTAACACTGAAGCTTTCTTT
.	TRBJ1-2	.	TRBV20-1	CSAGRERDYGYTF	TGCAGTGCTGGGCGGGAAAGAGACTATGGCTACACCTTC
.	TRBJ2-6	few	TRBV20-1	CSASPRSGANVLTF	TGCAGTGCTAGCCCCCGCTCTGGGGCCAACGTCCTGACTTTC
.	TRBJ2-3	.	TRBV5-4	CASSYETLFTDTQYF	TGTGCCAGCAGCTACGAGACTCTCTTCACAGATACGCAGTATTTT
.	TRBJ1-1	.	TRBV15	CATSRDQATEAFF	TGTGCCACCAGCAGAGATCAAGCCACTGAAGCTTTCTTT
.	TRBJ2-1	few	TRBV24-1	CATSRDGFSEQFF	TGTGCCACCAGCCGGGACGGTTTTAGTGAGCAGTTCTTC
TRBD1	TRBJ1-5	few	TRBV6-1	CASSTGGVGQPHHF	TGTGCCAGCAGCACAGGGGGCGTTGGTCAGCCCCATCATTTT
.	TRBJ1-2	once	TRBV30	CAWSAQPTVVYGYTF	TGTGCCTGGAGTGCCCAACCGACAGTTGTCTATGGCTACACCTTC
.	TRBJ1-1	few	TRBV27	CASSFVGVGIAEAFF	TGTGCCAGCAGTTTCGTGGGGGTGGGGATTGCTGAAGCTTTCTTT
.	TRBJ2-7	many	TRBV9	CASSVRGAREQYF	TGTGCCAGCAGCGTACGGGGGGCGCGTGAGCAGTACTTC
TRBD2	TRBJ2-1	.	TRBV20-1	CSAPYSGRANNEQFF	TGCAGTGCTCCATATAGCGGGAGGGCCAACAATGAGCAGTTCTTC
TRBD2	TRBJ2-5	.	TRBV12-3/TRBV12-4	CASSLLAGGWETQYF	TGTGCCAGCAGTTTGTTAGCGGGAGGGTGGGAGACCCAGTACTTC
.	TRBJ2-1	.	TRBV5-1	CASSLNPNEQFF	TGCGCCAGCAGCTTAAATCCGAATGAGCAGTTCTTC
.	TRBJ2-3	few	TRBV6-4	CASSGGVTDTQYF	TGTGCCAGCAGTGGAGGGGTCACAGATACGCAGTATTTT
.	TRBJ2-5	.	TRBV10-3	CAISEVGAQETQYF	TGTGCCATCAGTGAGGTCGGGGCCCAAGAGACCCAGTACTTC
TRBD2	TRBJ2-2	.	TRBV5-1	CASRKLAGGYNTGELFF	TGCGCCAGCAGGAAACTAGCGGGAGGATACAACACCGGGGAGCTGTTTTTT
.	TRBJ2-3	.	TRBV7-2	CASNRDGGRDTQYF	TGTGCCAGCAATAGGGACGGGGGTCGAGATACGCAGTATTTT
.	TRBJ2-2	many	TRBV25-1	CASSEWGRDTGELFF	TGTGCCAGCAGTGAATGGGGTCGGGACACCGGGGAGCTGTTTTTT
TRBD2	TRBJ2-7	many	TRBV7-8	CASSLGLAGERTYEQYF	TGTGCCAGCAGCTTAGGACTAGCGGGAGAGCGCACCTACGAGCAGTACTTC
.	TRBJ2-1	few	TRBV5-1	CASSSTWGDEQFF	TGCGCCAGCAGCTCGACTTGGGGGGATGAGCAGTTCTTC
.	TRBJ2-1	.	TRBV7-2	CASSSRPRGNEQFF	TGTGCCAGCAGCTCACGGCCTAGGGGCAATGAGCAGTTCTTC
.	TRBJ1-3	many	TRBV30	CAWSVRWGPGNTIYF	TGTGCCTGGAGTGTACGGTGGGGTCCTGGAAACACCATATATTTT
.	TRBJ2-5	few	TRBV10-3	CAISENTQETQYF	TGTGCCATCAGTGAGAACACCCAAGAGACCCAGTACTTC
.	TRBJ2-2	many	TRBV15	CATSREGRVSTGELFF	TGTGCCACCAGCAGAGAAGGCAGGGTGAGCACCGGGGAGCTGTTTTTT
.	TRBJ1-5	few	TRBV5-5	CASSLQSDQPQHF	TGTGCCAGCAGCTTGCAGTCAGACCAGCCCCAGCATTTT
.	TRBJ2-2	.	TRBV4-3	CASSQGVRSGELFF	TGCGCCAGCAGCCAAGGAGTGCGGAGCGGGGAGCTGTTTTTT
TRBD1	TRBJ2-6	few	TRBV7-1	CASILRGDRGRENRVAGANVLTF	TGTGCCAGCATCCTCAGGGGGGACAGGGGGCGCGAAAATCGCGTAGCTGGGGCCAACGTCCTGACTTTC
.	TRBJ1-5	few	TRBV12-3/TRBV12-4	CASRGIYSNQPQHF	TGTGCCAGCAGGGGGATATATAGCAATCAGCCCCAGCATTTT
.	TRBJ2-4	.	TRBV21-1	CASSHHRSRHLAKNIQYF	TGTGCCAGCAGCCACCATAGAAGCAGACATCTAGCCAAAAACATTCAGTACTTC
TRBD2	TRBJ2-7	.	TRBV7-2	CASSPWGGDEQYF	TGTGCCAGCAGCCCCTGGGGGGGGGACGAGCAGTACTTC
.	TRBJ1-5	.	TRBV12-3/TRBV12-4	CASSLGEYNQPQHF	TGTGCCAGCAGTTTAGGGGAATACAATCAGCCCCAGCATTTT
.	TRBJ2-7	many	TRBV20-1	CTAGSFDEQYF	TGCACCGCAGGGAGTTTCGACGAGCAGTACTTC
TRBD2	TRBJ2-2	.	TRBV6-1	CASSRTSGNTGVLFF	TGTGCCAGCAGTAGGACTAGCGGGAACACCGGGGTGCTGTTTTTT
.	TRBJ2-3	few	TRBV7-2	CASSPSPVPTDTQYF	TGTGCCAGCAGCCCTTCCCCCGTCCCCACAGATACGCAGTATTTT
.	TRBJ2-6	.	TRBV7-2	CASSQMTGGNVLTF	TGTGCCAGCAGCCAGATGACAGGAGGCAACGTCCTGACTTTC
.	TRBJ2-7	.	TRBV3-1	CASSQVRGFQQYF	TGTGCCAGCAGCCAAGTGCGAGGATTCCAGCAGTACTTC
.	TRBJ1-2	few	TRBV29-1	CSVARQTSFYTF	TGCAGCGTTGCTAGACAGACCTCTTTTTACACCTTC
.	TRBJ2-1	.	TRBV5-7	CARSPGTLCYNEQFF	TGTGCCAGGAGCCCCGGGACGCTCTGCTACAATGAGCAGTTCTTC
TRBD2	TRBJ2-2	few	TRBV12-3/TRBV12-4	CASSKGTTNTGELFF	TGTGCCAGCAGTAAAGGGACTACGAACACCGGGGAGCTGTTTTTT
.	TRBJ2-2	.	TRBV11-2	CASSLRSAGELFF	TGTGCCAGCAGCTTGAGATCAGCCGGGGAGCTGTTTTTT
.	TRBJ1-1	few	TRBV12-3/TRBV12-4	CASSGAWTEAFF	TGTGCCAGCAGTGGGGCATGGACTGAAGCTTTCTTT
.	TRBJ2-1	few	TRBV18	CASSGGRKRREQFF	TGTGCCAGCTCAGGAGGGAGGAAAAGGCGCGAGCAGTTCTTC
TRBD1	TRBJ2-7	.	TRBV6-1	CASSLLPGQKAYEQYF	TGTGCCAGCAGCCTCCTCCCGGGACAGAAAGCCTACGAGCAGTACTTC
.	TRBJ2-7	many	TRBV5-1	CASSTRTSTGYEQYF	TGCGCCAGCAGCACCCGTACTAGCACGGGCTACGAGCAGTACTTC
TRBD1	TRBJ2-1	many	TRBV10-3	CATLPDRVDEQFF	TGTGCCACCCTACCTGACAGGGTCGATGAGCAGTTCTTC
.	TRBJ1-5	.	TRBV20-1	CSAEKQFVGPQHF	TGCAGTGCCGAAAAGCAGTTCGTCGGTCCCCAGCATTTT
.	TRBJ2-1	few	TRBV9	CASSVVVSSYNEQFF	TGTGCCAGCAGCGTAGTGGTAAGCTCCTACAATGAGCAGTTCTTC